The clone carrying this T cell receptor beta chain was found a few times. This sample is drawn from a study of blood T cell repertoires in COVID-19. The repertoire was sequenced with immunoSEQ multiplex PCR; TCRdb's copy has only in-frame clones and lacks some. The data hold 150,000 to 200,000 clones, with roughly 84% observed a single time. V was pared by 5 bases and J by 7 bases, with 8 bases of the junction left unmatched. Germline V gene sequence: CDR1 SGHAT, CDR2 FQNNGV. The CDR3 has 15 amino acids. This sequence originates from a woman of 80 years or more with active or convalescent COVID-19. The rearrangement links TRBV11-2 to TRBJ2-1; 10 nucleotides agree with TRBD2. Sequenced: peripheral blood. This CDR3 reads CASSPERGGRNEQFF. CDR3 in DNA: TGTGCCAGCAGCCCCGAGCGGGGGGGGAGGAATGAGCAGTTCTTC.